This passage covers 29 T cell receptor beta chains from one sample sequenced in a study of early T cells in non-severe SARS-CoV-2 infection. TCRdb analysed the 5' RACE reads with MiXCR anew, one entry per CDR3 protein. This table has about 23,000 distinct CDR3 sequences, roughly 4.7% appearing once. Sequenced sample: whole blood. These receptors all come from an adult who was a healthcare worker with PCR-confirmed SARS-CoV-2 infection or an uninfected control (not recorded which).

A note on this clonotype: A much larger clonotype is one base distant, so this may be a read error. The chain carries TRBV6-1 and TRBJ1-3; D is unclear. This CDR3 is 17 amino acids long. Germline V gene lookup returns CDR1 MNHNS and CDR2 SASEGT. V was shortened by 10 bases and J by 0 bases, with 22 bases between the two germline ends. The CDR3 loop is CATSASPRYSSGNTIYF. Written as DNA, the CDR3 is TGTGCCACCTCGGCGAGTCCGAGGTACAGCTCTGGAAACACCATATATTTT.

This clonotype occurred many times. The genes are TRBV29-1 and TRBJ1-2; D remains ambiguous. The CDR3 is 11 amino acids. Looked up from germline, CDR1 is SQVTM and CDR2 is ANQGSEA. The CDR3 loop reads CSVGLNYGYTF. CDR3 sequence (DNA): TGCAGTGTAGGGCTGAACTATGGCTACACCTTC.

This clonotype was counted a few times. J is TRBJ1-5 and V is TRBV12-3 or TRBV12-4, with TRBD1 matching over 8 bases. The CDR3 runs 15 residues. The V gene end was trimmed by 5 bases and the J gene end by 0 bases; junction bases not matched to a gene: 3. CDR3 coding DNA: TGTGCCAGCAGTCTGGGGACAGGTAGCAATCAGCCCCAGCATTTT. This gives the protein CASSLGTGSNQPQHF.

At least ten counts were recorded for this clonotype. The chain is built from TRBV7-2 and TRBJ2-5; D is possibly TRBD2 (7 bases). The CDR3 runs 14 residues. V was clipped by 1 base and J by 5 bases, with 11 bases between them. The germline V gene encodes CDR1 SGHTA and CDR2 FQGNSA. CDR3 sequence: CASSLVPGGETQYF. The DNA of the CDR3 is TGTGCCAGCAGCTTAGTTCCGGGGGGCGAGACCCAGTACTTC.

The chain links TRBV6-5 to TRBJ1-1; no firm D call. The germline V gene has CDR1 MNHEY and CDR2 SVGAGI. This CDR3 is built from 11 residues. The V gene lost 4 bases and the J gene lost 3 bases, with 3 bases spanning the gap. The CDR3 region has the DNA TGTGCCAGCAGTTCCCACACTGAAGCTTTCTTT. Its translation: CASSSHTEAFF.

This clonotype was observed at least ten times. The V gene is TRBV11-2, the J gene TRBJ1-4; D gene ambiguous. This CDR3 is 15 amino acids long. The germline V and J ends were trimmed by 4 bases and 0 bases, with 9 bases remaining between them. CDR1 is SGHAT, CDR2 FQNNGV, per germline. The CDR3 sequence: CASSSGVATNEKLFF. CDR3 nucleotide sequence: TGTGCCAGCAGCTCCGGGGTCGCAACTAATGAAAAACTGTTTTTT.

Only a few counts were recorded for this clonotype. The chain combines TRBV5-1 with TRBJ2-4, with 9 bases lining up with TRBD2. This CDR3 spans 15 amino acids. The ends lost 0 bases at V and 3 bases at J; junction bases unmatched: 1. Germline V lookup: CDR1 SGHRS, CDR2 YFSETQ. The CDR3 sequence: CASSLERGDKNIQYF. The DNA of the CDR3 is TGCGCCAGCAGCTTGGAGCGGGGGGACAAAAACATTCAGTACTTC.

Many counts were recorded for this clonotype. V and J are TRBV24-1 and TRBJ1-2, with 7 nucleotides matching TRBD1. V lost 3 bases and J lost 0; bases outside the gene matches: 6. The CDR3 consists of 16 residues. Germline V gives CDR1 KGHDR, CDR2 SFDVKD. CDR3 sequence: CATSDPRTGSNYGYTF. The CDR3 bases are TGTGCCACCAGTGATCCCCGGACAGGATCTAACTATGGCTACACCTTC.

By share, this clonotype counts as medium-sized. V and J are TRBV3-1 and TRBJ2-7, with D possibly being TRBD1 (6 bases). The CDR3 totals 17 residues. The ends were cut back, 1 base at V and 0 bases at J, with 16 bases in the middle. Germline V gene sequence: CDR1 LGHDT, CDR2 YNNKEL (reference sequence). The CDR3 is CASSQVPGVRDSYEQYF. The CDR3 DNA sequence: TGTGCCAGCAGCCAAGTCCCAGGGGTAAGGGACTCCTACGAGCAGTACTTC.

With regard to this clonotype: A much larger clone is a single base away; this may be a read error. The chain is built from TRBV6-2 or TRBV6-3 and TRBJ2-3; 7 bases are a match to TRBD1. The CDR3 runs to 14 residues. Germline values: CDR1 MNHEY, CDR2 SVGEGT. CDR3 coding DNA: TGTGCCAGCAGCCCCGGACAGGTCACAGATACGCAGAATTTT. Its protein product is CASSPGQVTDTQNF.

This clonotype occurred many times. The V and J genes are TRBV6-2 or TRBV6-3 and TRBJ1-1, with a possible D match to TRBD1 (6 bases). Trimming stripped 6 bases from V and 7 bases from J, with 12 bases between. Germline-derived CDR1 and CDR2 are MNHEY and SVGEGT. This CDR3 comprises 12 residues. This CDR3 reads CASRRGQGEAFF. The CDR3 DNA reads TGTGCCAGCAGGCGGGGGCAGGGTGAAGCTTTCTTT.

This clonotype has ten or more counts. V gene TRBV13 combines with J gene TRBJ1-6; 9 bases are shared with TRBD1. The CDR3 is 17 amino acids. The germline CDR1 and CDR2 sequences are PRHDT and FYEKMQ (reference sequence). Germline trimming cut 3 bases from V and 8 bases from J; bases unmatched to any gene: 11. CDR3 loop: CASSFNGGTGLDSPLHF. The CDR3 DNA follows: TGTGCCAGCAGCTTTAATGGGGGGACAGGGCTCGATTCACCCCTCCACTTT.

This clonotype was detected only a few times. The chain joins TRBV2 to TRBJ2-2; TRBD2 might be the D (5 bases). The V end was cut by 4 bases, the J end by 2 bases, with 8 bases between. Germline CDR1 and CDR2: SNHLY and FYNNEI. The CDR3 extends over 14 amino acids. The CDR3 coding sequence is TGTGCCAGCAGTGTGGAGGTCAACACCGGGGAGCTGTTTTTT. It yields the protein CASSVEVNTGELFF.

The chain links TRBV9 to TRBJ2-3, with 10 bases that match TRBD2. This CDR3 contains 19 residues. Germline CDR1 reads SGDLS; CDR2 reads YYNGEE. J was trimmed by 2 bases and V by 0 bases; bases with no gene match: 12. The DNA for the CDR3 is TGTGCCAGCAGCGTAGGAGGTCTAGCGGGGGCCAAACACACAGATACGCAGTATTTT. Encoded protein: CASSVGGLAGAKHTDTQYF.

This clonotype was observed at least ten times. The chain uses TRBV3-1 and TRBJ1-2; no clear D gene. Germline assignment: CDR1 LGHDT and CDR2 YNNKEL (reference sequence). The germline V and J ends were trimmed by 0 bases and 7 bases, with 9 bases remaining between them. This CDR3 has 13 amino acids. The CDR3 protein is CASSQEGFPGYTF. DNA for the CDR3: TGTGCCAGCAGCCAAGAAGGTTTCCCTGGCTACACCTTC.

This clonotype was counted only a few times. This chain joins TRBV20-1 and TRBJ2-7; TRBD2 aligns across 16 bases. This CDR3 has 17 residues. V dropped 1 base and J dropped 4; count of bases not matched to a gene: 7. Germline V gene lookup returns CDR1 DFQATT and CDR2 SNEGSKA (reference sequence). The DNA of the CDR3 is TGCAGTGCTAGAGGAACCGGGACTAGCGGGGGGGTGTACGAGCAGTACTTC. Translated: CSARGTGTSGGVYEQYF.

This clonotype has more than one count but fewer than ten. The chain links TRBV5-4 to TRBJ1-1, with D uncertain. V lost 2 bases to trimming and J lost 1 base, with 6 bases between them. This CDR3 is built from 13 residues. CDR1 SGHNT and CDR2 YYREEE come from the germline V gene (reference sequence). The CDR3: CASSFGQNTEAFF. The CDR3 DNA is TGTGCCAGCAGCTTCGGCCAGAACACTGAAGCTTTCTTT. The full variable domain, its missing parts supplied by reference TRBV5-4 and TRBJ1-1, is ETGVTQSPTHLIKTRGQQVTLRCSSQSGHNTVSWYQQALGQGPQFIFQYYREEENGRGNFPPRFSGLQFPNYSSELNVNALELDDSALYLCASSFGQNTEAFFGQGTRLTVV.

This clonotype occurred many times. The chain carries TRBV28 and TRBJ1-2, with D uncertain. The CDR3 is made up of 14 amino acids. Deletions cut 3 bases from V and 8 bases from J, with 16 bases between. From germline, CDR1 is MDHEN and CDR2 SYDVKM. CDR3 DNA: TGTGCCAGCAGTTTGACATCGGATCGCTTCGGCTACACCTTC. This encodes CASSLTSDRFGYTF.

This clonotype was counted only a few times. This chain uses TRBV5-6 with TRBJ2-3; 7 bases are shared with TRBD1. The CDR3 has 16 amino acids. Germline lookup yields CDR1 SGHDT and CDR2 YYEEEE. After removal of 3 bases from V and 1 base from J, the junction contained 8 bases not matched to a gene. The CDR3 spells CASSSTGRTRTDTQYF. CDR3 bases: TGTGCCAGCAGCTCGACAGGGAGAACACGCACAGATACGCAGTATTTT.

The chain combines TRBV3-1 with TRBJ1-3, with no clear D. In germline, CDR1 is LGHDT, CDR2 YNNKEL (reference sequence). The CDR3 consists of 15 residues. The germline V and J ends were trimmed by 1 base and 1 base, with 8 bases remaining between them. CDR3 nucleotide sequence: TGTGCCAGCAGCCAAGGCGGAAAGTCTGGAAACACCATATATTTT. Translated, it gives CASSQGGKSGNTIYF.

This chain joins TRBV4-3 and TRBJ1-1; D gene ambiguous. In germline, CDR1 is LGHNA, CDR2 YSLEER. There are 13 residues in the CDR3. The V end lost 0 bases, the J end lost 4 bases, and 6 bases lay between the germline ends. CDR3 sequence: CASSQEPSTEAFF. The CDR3 DNA is TGCGCCAGCAGCCAAGAGCCTAGCACTGAAGCTTTCTTT.

The chain is built from TRBV7-2 and TRBJ1-6, with D perhaps matching TRBD1 (5 bases). The CDR3 is made up of 16 amino acids. Germline V gives CDR1 SGHTA, CDR2 FQGNSA. V was cut by 2 bases and J by 5 bases, with 13 bases left in between. CDR3 nucleotides: TGTGCCAGCAGCTTAAACAGGAGGATAAATAATTCACCCCTCCACTTT. This codes for CASSLNRRINNSPLHF.

V and J are TRBV14 and TRBJ1-1, with TRBD1 matching over 8 bases. CDR3 size: 13 residues. Germline values: CDR1 SGHDN, CDR2 FVKESK. V lost 3 bases and J lost 3; bases outside the gene matches: 0. CDR3 bases: TGTGCCAGCAGCCAGGACAGGGACACTGAAGCTTTCTTT. Protein: CASSQDRDTEAFF.

In this sample, this clonotype turned up many times. V is TRBV6-2 or TRBV6-3 and J is TRBJ2-3; 11 bases fit TRBD2. The junction had 15 bases not matched to a gene; V was cut back by 6 bases and J by 4 bases. The CDR3 runs to 18 residues. CDR1 and CDR2 from the germline V gene are MNHEY and SVGEGT. The CDR3 DNA follows: TGTGCCAGCAGATGGCTCGCCATAGCGGGGGGGCCGTCAGATACGCAGTATTTT. It encodes CASRWLAIAGGPSDTQYF.

This clonotype was seen at least ten times. The rearrangement uses TRBV29-1 and TRBJ2-2, with TRBD1 matching 7 bases. V trimming: 3 bases; J trimming: 0 bases; junction bases outside the gene matches: 4. The CDR3 contains 15 residues. Germline V gene lookup returns CDR1 SQVTM and CDR2 ANQGSEA. CDR3 sequence (DNA): TGCAGCGTTGACGCGGACAGGCCGAACACCGGGGAGCTGTTTTTT. Translated: CSVDADRPNTGELFF.

This clonotype was detected ten times or more. This chain joins TRBV7-2 and TRBJ2-3; 10 bases map to TRBD2. Germline trimming cut 6 bases from V and 1 base from J; bases unmatched to any gene: 4. This CDR3 spans 15 amino acids. Germline CDR1 and CDR2: SGHTA and FQGNSA. This CDR3 is CASRPGTSGTDTQYF. In DNA, the CDR3 is TGTGCCAGCAGGCCAGGGACTAGCGGCACAGATACGCAGTATTTT.

V is TRBV11-2 and J is TRBJ2-5, with 10 nucleotides matching TRBD2. V trimming: 5 bases; J trimming: 2 bases; junction bases outside the gene matches: 2. The CDR3 runs 14 residues. Germline V gene sequence: CDR1 SGHAT, CDR2 FQNNGV. The CDR3 reads CASSVSGGQETQYF. CDR3 sequence (DNA): TGTGCCAGCAGCGTTAGCGGGGGGCAAGAGACCCAGTACTTC. The full variable domain, completed using reference TRBV11-2 and TRBJ2-5, is EAGVAQSPRYKIIEKRQSVAFWCNPISGHATLYWYQQILGQGPKLLIQFQNNGVVDDSQLPKDRFSAERLKGVDSTLKIQPAKLEDSAVYLCASSVSGGQETQYFGPGTRLLVL.

This clonotype was seen ten or more times. The chain combines TRBV5-6 with TRBJ2-5; a weak D match, TRBD1 (5 bases). There are 19 residues in the CDR3. Trimming took 0 bases from V and 4 from J, leaving 25 bases between them. CDR1 and CDR2 (germline): SGHDT, YYEEEE. CDR3 amino acids: CASSLAFHSIRGSRETQYF. In DNA, the CDR3 is TGTGCCAGCAGCTTGGCCTTTCACTCAATTAGGGGTTCAAGAGAGACCCAGTACTTC.

This clonotype is categorized as medium-sized. The CDR3 DNA sequence: TGTGCCAGCAGCCAAGGTCCCGGGGGGGGAGTCTACAATGAGCAGTTCTTC. The encoded protein is CASSQGPGGGVYNEQFF. V usage is TRBV4-2 and J usage is TRBJ2-1, with 8 bases fitting TRBD2. This CDR3 has 17 amino acids. Germline CDR1 is LGHNA and CDR2 is YNFKEQ. V trimming: 1 base; J trimming: 3 bases; junction bases outside the gene matches: 8.